The 21 T cell receptor beta chains in this list originate from one sample, sequenced in a study of neurological immune-mediated disorders. From the 5' RACE reads, TCRdb called clonotypes with MiXCR, one entry per CDR3 protein. This table has 80,000 to 95,000 distinct CDR3 sequences, roughly 3.5% appearing once. Sample: PBMCs. The origin of the receptors is a woman between 45 and 65 years old with multiple sclerosis.

This clonotype was recorded at least ten times. The rearrangement uses TRBV15 and TRBJ1-6; 8 nucleotides agree with TRBD1. V trimming: 5 bases; J trimming: 8 bases; junction bases outside the gene matches: 8. This CDR3 region has 15 residues. CDR1 and CDR2 from the germline V gene are LNHNV and YYDKDF (reference sequence). This CDR3 is CATSLTGGRDSPLHF. DNA for the CDR3: TGTGCCACCAGCCTAACAGGGGGTAGGGATTCACCCCTCCACTTT.

This clonotype has just a few counts. This clone may be a read error of a much larger clone one base away. This chain uses TRBV27 with TRBJ2-4; no clear D. CDR1 and CDR2 from the germline V gene are MNHEY and SMNVEV (reference sequence). This CDR3 spans 14 amino acids. CDR3 bases: TGTGCCAGCAGTTTATCGTCCGCCAAAAAAATTCAGTACTTC. It translates to CASSLSSAKKIQYF.

This chain uses TRBV7-6 with TRBJ2-2, with a possible D match to TRBD1 (6 bases). Per the germline V gene, CDR1 is SGHVS and CDR2 is FNYEAQ. The CDR3 extends over 16 amino acids. V shed 1 base and J shed 5 bases, with 14 bases lying between them. The DNA for the CDR3 is TGTGCCAGCAGCTTAGGGACAGTTAGGTGGACCGGGGAGCTGTTTTTT. As protein: CASSLGTVRWTGELFF.

This clonotype was counted between two and nine times. Being one base from a much bigger clone, this may be a read error. The chain employs TRBV11-2 and TRBJ2-7; 7 bases agree with TRBD1. Germline V CDR1 and CDR2: SGHAT, FQNNGV. The CDR3 has 12 amino acids. CDR3: CDSSLDRDRGYF. In DNA, the CDR3 is TGTGACAGCAGCTTAGATCGGGACAGAGGGTACTTC. The full variable domain, completed using reference TRBV11-2 and TRBJ2-7, is EAGVAQSPRYKIIEKRQSVAFWCNPISGHATLYWYQQILGQGPKLLIQFQNNGVVDDSQLPKDRFSAERLKGVDSTLKIQPAKLEDSAVYLCDSSLDRDRGYFGPGTRLTVT.

In its sample, this clonotype was seen many times. This chain links TRBV20-1 with TRBJ2-5; 7 bases are a match to TRBD2. J gave up 1 base and V 3 bases, and 8 bases lay outside the gene matches. The CDR3 runs to 15 residues. CDR1 is DFQATT and CDR2 is SNEGSKA in the germline V gene (reference sequence). In DNA, the CDR3 is TGCAGTGCTAGCCGTGGTAGCGGGTTCCAAGAGACCCAGTACTTC. Translated: CSASRGSGFQETQYF.

This clonotype was counted many times. The V gene is TRBV5-1, the J gene TRBJ1-6; 7 nucleotides align to TRBD1. The CDR3 length is 14 residues. J gave up 6 bases and V 3 bases, and 3 bases lay outside the gene matches. CDR1 is SGHRS and CDR2 is YFSETQ in the germline V gene. CDR3 DNA: TGCGCCAGCAGCTCCGGGACAGCTAATTCACCCCTCCACTTT. This sequence encodes CASSSGTANSPLHF.

This clonotype was seen many times. The chain couples TRBV20-1 to TRBJ2-5; 11 bases are shared with TRBD1. Germline trimming cut 6 bases from V and 7 bases from J; bases unmatched to any gene: 10. Germline V gene data show CDR1 as DFQATT and CDR2 as SNEGSKA (reference sequence). CDR3 length: 14 amino acids. The CDR3 DNA is TGCAGTGCCGTAGGACAGGGGGCTCTTTTGACCCAGTACTTC. Protein: CSAVGQGALLTQYF.

This clonotype showed up many times. The chain combines TRBV12-3 or TRBV12-4 with TRBJ1-1, with D maybe TRBD1 (6 bases). The CDR3 has 13 residues. V lost 3 bases and J 10 bases, leaving 15 bases between the germline ends. CDR3: CASSLGGPGRAFF. CDR3 nucleotides: TGTGCCAGCAGTTTGGGGGGGCCGGGGCGAGCTTTCTTT.

As to this clonotype: Since a much larger clone is just one base distant, this may be a read error. No conserved phenylalanine or tryptophan is present at the end of the CDR3, so a read error is the likely explanation. V is TRBV18 and J is TRBJ1-1, with D unclear. The CDR3 loop spans 11 amino acids. Trimming removed 3 bases at V and 1 base at J, with 0 bases between. Germline V gene data show CDR1 as KGHSH and CDR2 as LQKENI. The CDR3 coding sequence is TGTGCCAGCTCACCGAACACTGAAGCTTTCTGT. Protein sequence: CASSPNTEAFC.

This CDR3 is CASSYGPPGGNQPQHF. The CDR3 nucleotides read TGTGCCAGCAGTTACGGACCCCCAGGTGGGAATCAGCCCCAGCATTTT. The chain has TRBV6-5 and TRBJ1-5; no definite D call. CDR1 is MNHEY, CDR2 SVGAGI, per germline. The CDR3 length is 16 residues. V was cut by 2 bases and J by 4 bases, with 15 bases left in between.

The table lists this clonotype with a few counts. The V and J genes are TRBV19 and TRBJ2-7, with TRBD2 matching over 8 bases. There are 14 residues in the CDR3. V was pared by 5 bases and J by 2 bases, with 5 bases of the junction left unmatched. Germline V gene lookup returns CDR1 LNHDA and CDR2 SQIVND (reference sequence). This chain's CDR3 is CASSGGGGPYEQYF. CDR3 in DNA: TGTGCCAGTAGTGGCGGCGGGGGGCCCTACGAGCAGTACTTC.

This clonotype has ten or more counts. The V call is TRBV20-1, the J call TRBJ2-7; D is possibly TRBD2 (5 bases). Trimming pared 6 bases from V and 3 bases from J, leaving 21 bases between. Looked up from germline, CDR1 is DFQATT and CDR2 is SNEGSKA (reference sequence). The CDR3 sequence is 15 residues long. CDR3 DNA sequence: TGCAGTGCCCAACCCTTTAACAGTGGACTCTACGAGCAGTACTTC. Its translation is CSAQPFNSGLYEQYF.

In its sample, this clonotype was seen many times. The V call is TRBV27, the J call TRBJ1-1; no reliable D call. Trimming shortened V by 3 bases and J by 1 base, and 3 bases separated the two germline ends. This CDR3 region has 12 residues. Germline V gives CDR1 MNHEY, CDR2 SMNVEV (reference sequence). DNA of the CDR3: TGTGCCAGCAGTTTCGGGAACACTGAAGCTTTCTTT. Translating it yields CASSFGNTEAFF.

This clonotype was observed many times. The chain has TRBV25-1 and TRBJ2-3; possibly TRBD1 for D (5 bases). The germline V gene encodes CDR1 MGHDK and CDR2 SYGVNS. This CDR3 region has 13 residues. Trimming took 6 bases from V and 3 from J, leaving 10 bases between them. CDR3 protein: CASRRQGTDTQYF. The CDR3, as DNA: TGTGCCAGCAGAAGGCAGGGAACAGATACGCAGTATTTT. Full variable domain (outside the CDR3, taken from reference TRBV25-1 and TRBJ2-3): EADIYQTPRYLVIGTGKKITLECSQTMGHDKMYWYQQDPGMELHLIHYSYGVNSTEKGDLSSESTVSRIRTEHFPLTLESARPSHTSQYLCASRRQGTDTQYFGPGTRLTVL.

At least ten counts were recorded for this clonotype. The chain links TRBV20-1 to TRBJ1-5, with D uncertain. Germline loops: CDR1 DFQATT, CDR2 SNEGSKA (reference sequence). V gave up 2 bases and J gave up 3 bases, with 8 bases separating them. The CDR3 is 13 amino acids. DNA of the CDR3: TGCAGTGCTAGATCTCCGACCAATCAGCCCCAGCATTTT. Translated: CSARSPTNQPQHF.

This clonotype was detected many times. This chain links TRBV18 with TRBJ1-2, with D possibly TRBD1 on 5 matching bases. The CDR3 contains 15 residues. The V and J ends lost 0 bases and 4 bases respectively, with 12 bases between them. Germline V gives CDR1 KGHSH, CDR2 LQKENI. Here the CDR3 reads CASSPPVGQPYGYTF. In DNA, the CDR3 is TGTGCCAGCTCACCACCGGTGGGGCAGCCCTATGGCTACACCTTC.

This clonotype was counted between two and nine times. The V call is TRBV20-1, the J call TRBJ2-1; tentatively, D is TRBD2 (7 bases). Germline loops: CDR1 DFQATT, CDR2 SNEGSKA (reference sequence). The V end was cut by 3 bases, the J end by 4 bases, with 13 bases between. The CDR3 loop spans 14 amino acids. CDR3 nucleotide sequence: TGCAGTGCTAGCGGGGGGCCCGTATACAATGAGCAGTTCTTC. Its protein is CSASGGPVYNEQFF.

This clonotype has ten or more counts. This rearrangement joins TRBV5-1 to TRBJ2-3; no reliable D call. There are 12 residues in the CDR3. V lost 4 bases, J lost 4 bases, and 7 bases lay in between. CDR1 is SGHRS and CDR2 is YFSETQ in the germline V gene. The CDR3 region is CASSPLSDTQYF. CDR3 in DNA: TGCGCCAGCAGCCCTTTGTCAGATACGCAGTATTTT.

The table lists this clonotype with many counts. The rearrangement uses TRBV6-2 or TRBV6-3 and TRBJ2-5; 13 bases match TRBD2. In germline, CDR1 is MNHEY, CDR2 SVGEGT. J lost 2 bases, V lost 6 bases, and 9 bases had no gene match. The CDR3 is made up of 17 amino acids. The CDR3 region has the DNA TGTGCCAGCAGGCATCGCTTACTAGCGGGGGGGCAAGAGACCCAGTACTTC. Translated, it gives CASRHRLLAGGQETQYF.

There are many counts of this clonotype. The chain is built from TRBV18 and TRBJ2-5; perhaps TRBD2 as D (6 bases). V lost 1 base and J 5 bases, leaving 14 bases between the germline ends. Germline V gene data show CDR1 as KGHSH and CDR2 as LQKENI. The CDR3 sequence is 15 residues long. The CDR3 here is CASSPLAAAVETQYF. The CDR3 DNA is TGTGCCAGCTCACCACTAGCGGCGGCGGTGGAGACCCAGTACTTC. Complete variable domain (other parts from reference TRBV18 and TRBJ2-5): NAGVMQNPRHLVRRRGQEARLRCSPMKGHSHVYWYRQLPEEGLKFMVYLQKENIIDESGMPKERFSAEFPKEGPSILRIQQVVRGDSAAYFCASSPLAAAVETQYFGPGTRLLVL.

This clonotype showed up many times. V and J are TRBV5-1 and TRBJ2-3; 10 bases match TRBD2. Germline assignment: CDR1 SGHRS and CDR2 YFSETQ. V was clipped by 4 bases and J by 3 bases; unmatched bases: 8. This CDR3 has 16 residues. The CDR3 loop reads CASSPFRSGGTDTQYF. In DNA, the CDR3 is TGCGCCAGCAGCCCTTTTCGTAGCGGGGGGACAGATACGCAGTATTTT.